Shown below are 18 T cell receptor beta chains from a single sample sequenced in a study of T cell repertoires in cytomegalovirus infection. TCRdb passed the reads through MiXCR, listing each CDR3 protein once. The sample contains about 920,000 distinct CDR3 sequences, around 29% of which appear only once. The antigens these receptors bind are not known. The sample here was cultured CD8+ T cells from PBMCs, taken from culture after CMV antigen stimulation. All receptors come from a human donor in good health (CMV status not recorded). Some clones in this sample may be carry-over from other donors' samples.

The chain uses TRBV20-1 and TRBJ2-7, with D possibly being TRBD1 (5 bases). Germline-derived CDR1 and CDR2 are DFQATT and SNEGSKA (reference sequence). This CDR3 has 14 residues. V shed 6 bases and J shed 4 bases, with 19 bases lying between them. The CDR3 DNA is TGCAGTGCCGCGTACAGGATCCTCCAATACGAGCAGTACGTC. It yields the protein CSAAYRILQYEQYV.

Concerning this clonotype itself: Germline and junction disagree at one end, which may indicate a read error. The CDR3 coding sequence is TGTGCCAGCAGCGTACCAGGGACTAATTATGGCTACACCTTC. Protein sequence: CASSVPGTNYGYTF. The J gene is TRBJ1-2, the V gene TRBV9; D might be TRBD1 (5 bases). CDR3 length: 14 residues. Germline V lookup: CDR1 SGDLS, CDR2 YYNGEE.

As DNA, the CDR3 is TGTGCCAGCAGCTTAAATTCGGAAAAAGGGAGGATCACTGAAGCTTTCTTT. This translates into CASSLNSEKGRITEAFF. The chain is built from TRBV7-3 and TRBJ1-1; D not resolved. CDR1 and CDR2 from the germline V gene are SGHTA and FQGTGA. V lost 1 base and J lost 4, with 19 bases in between. This CDR3 is 17 amino acids long.

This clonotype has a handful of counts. CDR3 nucleotides: TGTGCCAGCAGGGGTTTGGGGCGGACTAATGAAAAACTGTTTTTT. This gives the protein CASRGLGRTNEKLFF. The chain links TRBV12-3 or TRBV12-4 to TRBJ1-4; maybe TRBD1 (5 bases). V shed 6 bases and J shed 2 bases, with 13 bases lying between them. The CDR3 extends over 15 amino acids.

CDR3 protein: CASSYSAAPDTQYF. DNA for the CDR3: TGTGCCAGCAGTTACTCGGCAGCCCCAGATACGCAGTATTTT. The genes are TRBV6-8 and TRBJ2-3; D not certain. This CDR3 spans 14 amino acids. Trimming cost V 0 bases and J 4 bases, with 8 bases left between them. Germline loops: CDR1 MNHGY, CDR2 SAAAGT.

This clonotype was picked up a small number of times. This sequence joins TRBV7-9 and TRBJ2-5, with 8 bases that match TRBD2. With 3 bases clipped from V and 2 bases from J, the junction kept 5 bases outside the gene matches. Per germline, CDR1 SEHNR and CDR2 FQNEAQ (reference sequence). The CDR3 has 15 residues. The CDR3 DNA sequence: TGTGCCAGCAGCTTCATACTAGCGGAGCAAGAGACCCAGTACTTC. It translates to CASSFILAEQETQYF.

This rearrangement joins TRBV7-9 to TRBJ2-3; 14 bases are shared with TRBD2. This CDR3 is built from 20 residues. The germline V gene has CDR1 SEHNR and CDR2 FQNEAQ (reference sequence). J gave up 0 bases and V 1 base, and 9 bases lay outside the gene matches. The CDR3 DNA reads TGTGCCAGCAGCTTAGTCGGACTAGCGGGGGGTTTGGTGAGCACAGATACGCAGTATTTT. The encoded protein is CASSLVGLAGGLVSTDTQYF.

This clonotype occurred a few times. The DNA for the CDR3 is TGTGCCAGCAGTGATTCCGACAGGGGGCCCACCGGGGAGCTGTTTTTT. Amino acid sequence: CASSDSDRGPTGELFF. The chain has TRBV25-1 and TRBJ2-2, with 10 bases matching TRBD1. Germline assignment: CDR1 MGHDK and CDR2 SYGVNS. The J segment lost 4 bases and the V segment lost 3 bases, leaving 5 bases of the junction unmatched. The CDR3 is 16 amino acids.

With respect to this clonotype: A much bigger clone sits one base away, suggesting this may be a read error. The CDR3 region has the DNA TGTGCCAGCAGGAACGGACAGGACGCACTAGGGGAGACCCAGTACTTC. Residues: CASRNGQDALGETQYF. The chain couples TRBV7-6 to TRBJ2-5; 7 nucleotides align to TRBD1. The germline CDR1 and CDR2 sequences are SGHVS and FNYEAQ. The length of the CDR3 is 16 residues. The ends lost 6 bases at V and 5 bases at J; junction bases unmatched: 15.

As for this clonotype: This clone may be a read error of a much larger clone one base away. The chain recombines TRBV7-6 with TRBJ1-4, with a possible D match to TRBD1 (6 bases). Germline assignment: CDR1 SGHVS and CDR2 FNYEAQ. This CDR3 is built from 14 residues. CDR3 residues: CANSLGGPNEKLFF. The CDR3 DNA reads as TGTGCCAACAGCCTCGGGGGCCCTAATGAAAAACTGTTTTTT.

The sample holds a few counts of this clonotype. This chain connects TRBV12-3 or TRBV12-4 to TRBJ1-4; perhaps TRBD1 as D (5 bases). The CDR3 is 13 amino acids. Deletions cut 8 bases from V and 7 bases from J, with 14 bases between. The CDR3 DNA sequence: TGTGCCAGCGGGTCCGGGACCCGTGAAAAACTGTTTTTT. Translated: CASGSGTREKLFF.

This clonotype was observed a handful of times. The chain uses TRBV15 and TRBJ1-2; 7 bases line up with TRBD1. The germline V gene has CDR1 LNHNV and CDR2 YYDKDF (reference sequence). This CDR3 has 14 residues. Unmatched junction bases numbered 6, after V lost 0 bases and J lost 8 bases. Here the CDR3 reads CATSRETGAVGYTF. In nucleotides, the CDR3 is TGTGCCACCAGCAGAGAAACAGGGGCTGTCGGCTACACCTTC. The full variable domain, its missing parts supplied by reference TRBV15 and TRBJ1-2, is DAMVIQNPRYQVTQFGKPVTLSCSQTLNHNVMYWYQQKSSQAPKLLFHYYDKDFNNEADTPDNFQSRRPNTSFCFLDIRSPGLGDTAMYLCATSRETGAVGYTFGSGTRLTVV.

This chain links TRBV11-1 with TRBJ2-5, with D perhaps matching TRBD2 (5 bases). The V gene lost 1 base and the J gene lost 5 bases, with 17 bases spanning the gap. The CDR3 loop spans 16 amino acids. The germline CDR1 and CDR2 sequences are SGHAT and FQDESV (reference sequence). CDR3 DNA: TGTGCCAGCAGCTTAGGGTCGACTCTAACTAGGGAGACCCAGTACTTC. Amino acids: CASSLGSTLTRETQYF.

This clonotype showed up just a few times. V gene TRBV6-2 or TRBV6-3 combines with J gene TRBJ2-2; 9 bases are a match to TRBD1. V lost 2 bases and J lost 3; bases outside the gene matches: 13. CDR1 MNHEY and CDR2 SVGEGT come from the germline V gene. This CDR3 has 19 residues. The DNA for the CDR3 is TGTGCCAGCAGTTACCTTAAAGACAGGGGGAAAGTGGACACCGGGGAGCTGTTTTTT. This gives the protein CASSYLKDRGKVDTGELFF.

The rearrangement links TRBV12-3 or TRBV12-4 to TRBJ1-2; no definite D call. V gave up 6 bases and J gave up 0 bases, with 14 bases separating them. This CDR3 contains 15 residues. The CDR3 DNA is TGTGCCAGCAGCCCCCCTCAGTCAGCTAACTATGGCTACACCTTC. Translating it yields CASSPPQSANYGYTF.

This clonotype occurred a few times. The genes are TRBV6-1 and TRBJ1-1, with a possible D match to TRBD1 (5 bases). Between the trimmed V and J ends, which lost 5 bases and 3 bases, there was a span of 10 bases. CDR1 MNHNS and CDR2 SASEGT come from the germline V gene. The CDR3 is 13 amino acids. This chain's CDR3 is CASSSRQYTEAFF. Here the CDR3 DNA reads TGTGCCAGCAGTTCCCGACAGTACACTGAAGCTTTCTTT.

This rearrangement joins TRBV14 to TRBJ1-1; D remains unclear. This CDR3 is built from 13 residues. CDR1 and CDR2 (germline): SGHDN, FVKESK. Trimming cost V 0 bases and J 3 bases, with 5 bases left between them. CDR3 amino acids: CASSQEKYTEAFF. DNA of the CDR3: TGTGCCAGCAGCCAAGAAAAGTACACTGAAGCTTTCTTT.

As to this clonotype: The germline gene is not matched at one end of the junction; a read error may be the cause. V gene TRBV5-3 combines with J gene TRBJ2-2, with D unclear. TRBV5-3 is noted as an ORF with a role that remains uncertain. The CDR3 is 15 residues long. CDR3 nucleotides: TGTGCCAGCAGCTTAGCAGGAGACTACACCGGGGAGCTGTTTTTT. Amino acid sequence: CASSLAGDYTGELFF.